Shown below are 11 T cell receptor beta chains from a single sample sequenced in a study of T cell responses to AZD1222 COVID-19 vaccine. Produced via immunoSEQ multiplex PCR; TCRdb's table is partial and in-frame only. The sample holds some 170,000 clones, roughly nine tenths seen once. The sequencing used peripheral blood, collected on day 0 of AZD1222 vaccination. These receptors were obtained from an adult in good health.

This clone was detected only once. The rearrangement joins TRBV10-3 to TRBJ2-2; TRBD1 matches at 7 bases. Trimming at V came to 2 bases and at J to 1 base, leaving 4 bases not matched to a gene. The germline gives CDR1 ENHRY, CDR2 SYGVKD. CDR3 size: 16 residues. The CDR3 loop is CAISEVPGGNTGELFF. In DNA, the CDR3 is TGTGCCATCAGTGAGGTCCCAGGGGGGAACACCGGGGAGCTGTTTTTT.

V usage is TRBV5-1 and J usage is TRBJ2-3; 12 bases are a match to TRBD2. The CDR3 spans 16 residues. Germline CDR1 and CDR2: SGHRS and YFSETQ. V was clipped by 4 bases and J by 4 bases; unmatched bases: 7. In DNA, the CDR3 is TGCGCCAGCAGCCCCTTGACTAGCGGGAGTGCAGATACGCAGTATTTT. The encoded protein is CASSPLTSGSADTQYF.

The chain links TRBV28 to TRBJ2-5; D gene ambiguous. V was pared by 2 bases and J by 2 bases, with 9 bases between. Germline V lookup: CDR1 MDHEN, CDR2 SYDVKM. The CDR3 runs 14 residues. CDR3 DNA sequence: TGTGCCAGCAGTTTAGTAGGGTTACAAGAGACCCAGTACTTC. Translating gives CASSLVGLQETQYF.

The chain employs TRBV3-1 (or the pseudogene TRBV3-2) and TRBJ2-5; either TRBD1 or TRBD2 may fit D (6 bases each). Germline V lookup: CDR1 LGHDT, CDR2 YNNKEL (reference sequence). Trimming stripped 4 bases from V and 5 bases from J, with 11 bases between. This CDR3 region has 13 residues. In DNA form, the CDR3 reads TGTGCCAGCAGCCCTACAGGGAGGGAGACCCAGTACTTC. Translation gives CASSPTGRETQYF.

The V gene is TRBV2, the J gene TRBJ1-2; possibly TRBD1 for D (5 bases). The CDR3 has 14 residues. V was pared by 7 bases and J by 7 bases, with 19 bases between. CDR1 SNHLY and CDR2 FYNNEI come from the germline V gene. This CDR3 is CASIGDSIRPGYTF. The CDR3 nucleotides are TGTGCCAGCATCGGGGACTCAATTCGCCCTGGCTACACCTTC.

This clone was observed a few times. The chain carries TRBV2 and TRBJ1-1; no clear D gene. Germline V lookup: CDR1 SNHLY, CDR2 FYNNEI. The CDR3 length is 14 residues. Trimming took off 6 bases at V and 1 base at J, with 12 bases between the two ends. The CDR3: CASRDQFKNTEAFF. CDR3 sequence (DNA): TGTGCCAGCAGGGACCAGTTTAAGAACACTGAAGCTTTCTTT.

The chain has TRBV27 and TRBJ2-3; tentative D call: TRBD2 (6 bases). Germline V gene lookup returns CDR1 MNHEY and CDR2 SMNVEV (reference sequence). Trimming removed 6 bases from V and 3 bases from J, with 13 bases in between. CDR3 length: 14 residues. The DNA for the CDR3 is TGTGCCAGCAGAGACGGGGGAGGTACAGATACGCAGTATTTT. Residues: CASRDGGGTDTQYF.

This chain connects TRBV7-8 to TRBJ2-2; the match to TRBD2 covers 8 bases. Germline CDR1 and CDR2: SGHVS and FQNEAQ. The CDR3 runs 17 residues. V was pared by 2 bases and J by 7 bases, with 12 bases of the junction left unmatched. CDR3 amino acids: CASSLTGRAFGGGELFF. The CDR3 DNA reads TGTGCCAGCAGCTTAACCGGGAGGGCCTTTGGGGGCGGGGAGCTGTTTTTT.

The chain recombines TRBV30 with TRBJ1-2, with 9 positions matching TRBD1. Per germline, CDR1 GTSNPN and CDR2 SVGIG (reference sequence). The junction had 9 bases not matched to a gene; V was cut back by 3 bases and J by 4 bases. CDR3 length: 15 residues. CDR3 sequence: CAWRTDRGVGYGYTF. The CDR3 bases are TGTGCCTGGAGGACGGACAGGGGAGTGGGCTATGGCTACACCTTC.

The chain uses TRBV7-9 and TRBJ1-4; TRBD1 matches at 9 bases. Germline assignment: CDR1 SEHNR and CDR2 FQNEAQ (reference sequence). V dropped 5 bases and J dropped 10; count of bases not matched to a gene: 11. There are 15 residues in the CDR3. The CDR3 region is CASSRSGQGFVKLFF. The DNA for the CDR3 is TGTGCCAGCAGCCGATCGGGACAGGGCTTTGTAAAACTGTTTTTT. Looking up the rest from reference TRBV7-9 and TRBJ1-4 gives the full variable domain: DTGVSQNPRHKITKRGQNVTFRCDPISEHNRLYWYRQTLGQGPEFLTYFQNEAQLEKSRLLSDRFSAERPKGSFSTLEIQRTEQGDSAMYLCASSRSGQGFVKLFFGSGTQLSVL.

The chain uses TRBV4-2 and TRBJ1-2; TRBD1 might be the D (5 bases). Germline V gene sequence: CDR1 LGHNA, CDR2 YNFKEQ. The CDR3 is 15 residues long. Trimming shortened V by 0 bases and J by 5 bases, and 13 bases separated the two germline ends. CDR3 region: CASSQEVAGKYGYTF. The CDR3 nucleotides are TGTGCCAGCAGCCAAGAAGTGGCAGGGAAGTATGGCTACACCTTC.